This T cell receptor (beta chain) derives from a study of T cell responses to AZD1222 COVID-19 vaccine. Method: immunoSEQ multiplex PCR; TCRdb's copy keeps in-frame clones and lacks some. The sample has about 120,000 clones, more than 70% seen once. The CDR3 sequence is 13 residues long. Trimming took off 8 bases at V and 8 bases at J, with 18 bases between the two ends. This material consisted of peripheral blood, taken on day 0 of AZD1222 vaccination. This TCR came from an adult in good health. The chain recombines TRBV12-3 or TRBV12-4 with TRBJ1-2; weak D call: TRBD1 (5 bases). The CDR3 DNA reads TGTGCCAGCCACCGGGGGTCGACCGTCGGCTACACCTTC. Amino acids: CASHRGSTVGYTF.